These 25 T cell receptor beta chains were sequenced from one sample in a study of cytomegalovirus exposure and HLA in healthy donors. Primers included in the PCR were 60 Vbeta and 13 Jbeta primers. Sequencing used immunoSEQ multiplex PCR; TCRdb keeps in-frame clones, though not all of them. This table holds around 200,000 clones, less than 80% found once. Sequencing input: PBMCs. The receptor source for this set is a woman aged 25-40 years in good health and CMV-seropositive.

The V gene is TRBV18, the J gene TRBJ2-7, with 8 bases fitting TRBD1. Germline V gives CDR1 KGHSH, CDR2 LQKENI. CDR3 length: 15 amino acids. J lost 2 bases, V lost 1 base, and 4 bases had no gene match. CDR3 in DNA: TGTGCCAGCTCACCACGACAGGGGAGGCCCTACGAGCAGTACTTC. Its translation: CASSPRQGRPYEQYF.

In this sample, this clone turned up a few times. The junction differs from germline at one of its ends, possibly a read error. The chain combines TRBV5-6 with TRBJ2-7; tentative D call: TRBD1 (5 bases). This CDR3 is built from 11 residues. Germline loops: CDR1 SGHDT, CDR2 YYEEEE. The CDR3: CASSFRTKGDF. CDR3 coding DNA: TGTGCCAGCAGCTTTAGGACGAAAGGGGACTTC.

V and J are TRBV27 and TRBJ2-1; 7 bases map to TRBD1. The junction had 2 bases not matched to a gene; V was cut back by 3 bases and J by 6 bases. The CDR3 covers 13 residues. Germline lookup yields CDR1 MNHEY and CDR2 SMNVEV (reference sequence). CDR3 bases: TGTGCCAGCAGTTTGACAGGGATCAATGAGCAGTTCTTC. This gives the protein CASSLTGINEQFF.

This clone was seen only a few times. The chain has TRBV30 and TRBJ2-1, with 11 nucleotides matching TRBD2. The CDR3 consists of 14 residues. Germline V lookup: CDR1 GTSNPN, CDR2 SVGIG (reference sequence). J lost 10 bases, V lost 3 bases, and 8 bases had no gene match. In nucleotides, the CDR3 is TGTGCCTGGAGACAACTAGCGGGAGTCGAGGAGCAGTTCTTC. Translated, it gives CAWRQLAGVEEQFF.

The gene calls are TRBV5-1 and TRBJ1-5; 9 nucleotides line up with TRBD1. The germline CDR1 and CDR2 sequences are SGHRS and YFSETQ. J lost 8 bases, V lost 4 bases, and 10 bases had no gene match. This CDR3 is 15 amino acids long. Written as DNA, the CDR3 is TGCGCCAGCAGCACCGTCCCGGGACAGGGCGAGCCCCAGCATTTT. Its translation is CASSTVPGQGEPQHF.

This clone was recorded only once. The genes are TRBV9 and TRBJ2-3; D uncertain. The CDR3 is 15 amino acids. Trimming removed 0 bases at V and 0 bases at J, with 8 bases between. The germline V gene encodes CDR1 SGDLS and CDR2 YYNGEE. CDR3 bases: TGTGCCAGCAGCGTAGAACAGTCTAGCACAGATACGCAGTATTTT. Translating gives CASSVEQSSTDTQYF.

V usage is TRBV11-3 and J usage is TRBJ2-5; D is possibly TRBD1 (6 bases). Germline CDR1 SGHNT, CDR2 YENEEA. Trimming left V 3 bases short and J 1 base short, with 9 bases between. This CDR3 comprises 14 residues. The CDR3 sequence is CASSFGRGQETQYF. CDR3 coding DNA: TGTGCCAGCAGCTTCGGCAGGGGCCAAGAGACCCAGTACTTC. Drawing the rest from reference TRBV11-3 and TRBJ2-5, the complete variable domain is EAGVVQSPRYKIIEKKQPVAFWCNPISGHNTLYWYLQNLGQGPELLIRYENEEAVDDSQLPKDRFSAERLKGVDSTLKIQPAELGDSAVYLCASSFGRGQETQYFGPGTRLLVL.

The chain couples TRBV13 to TRBJ2-7; 7 bases fit TRBD2. V shed 6 bases and J 6 bases; nucleotides not matched to a gene: 8. CDR1 PRHDT and CDR2 FYEKMQ come from the germline V gene (reference sequence). This CDR3 comprises 13 residues. The CDR3 loop is CASRAGPASEQYF. The CDR3 bases are TGTGCCAGCAGAGCGGGACCGGCGAGCGAGCAGTACTTC.

V and J are TRBV10-3 and TRBJ1-1; D might be TRBD1 (5 bases). CDR1 ENHRY and CDR2 SYGVKD come from the germline V gene. This CDR3 has 13 residues. Between the trimmed V and J ends, which lost 10 bases and 0 bases, there was a span of 12 bases. CDR3 residues: CASVGQLNTEAFF. The CDR3 DNA is TGTGCCAGCGTGGGGCAGTTGAACACTGAAGCTTTCTTT.

J is TRBJ2-3 and V is TRBV25-1; the D gene is possibly TRBD2 (6 bases). V lost 8 bases to trimming and J lost 4 bases, with 19 bases between them. The CDR3 is made up of 15 amino acids. Germline CDR1 reads MGHDK; CDR2 reads SYGVNS. The CDR3 spells CASADFGSYADTQYF. The CDR3 bases are TGTGCCAGCGCGGATTTCGGGAGTTATGCAGATACGCAGTATTTT.

This chain connects TRBV5-1 to TRBJ1-2; D gene uncertain. Germline V gene data show CDR1 as SGHRS and CDR2 as YFSETQ. The CDR3 sequence is 15 residues long. Trimming pared 5 bases from V and 6 bases from J, leaving 20 bases between. The CDR3 region has the DNA TGCGCCAGCAGTCCCACCCCGCAACCCGGGGATGGCTACACCTTC. It codes for CASSPTPQPGDGYTF.

The chain carries TRBV7-8 and TRBJ2-7; possible D gene TRBD2, 6 bases. The V gene lost 3 bases and the J gene lost 0 bases, with 9 bases spanning the gap. The germline CDR1 and CDR2 sequences are SGHVS and FQNEAQ. CDR3 length: 14 residues. CDR3 sequence reads: CASSLEGSSYEQYF. The CDR3 DNA reads as TGTGCCAGCAGCTTGGAGGGGAGCTCCTACGAGCAGTACTTC.

The chain is built from TRBV5-1 and TRBJ1-2, with 8 bases fitting TRBD1. Per the germline V gene, CDR1 is SGHRS and CDR2 is YFSETQ. V shed 3 bases and J 4 bases; nucleotides not matched to a gene: 11. This CDR3 is built from 16 residues. CDR3 in amino acids: CASSSFGGQGAYGYTF. The CDR3 region has the DNA TGCGCCAGCAGCTCCTTTGGGGGGCAGGGGGCCTATGGCTACACCTTC.

In the case of this clone: Within the sample, other DNA sequences also encode this same CDR3. The chain employs TRBV4-3 and TRBJ1-1, with D unclear. There are 18 residues in the CDR3. From germline, CDR1 is LGHNA and CDR2 YSLEER. Trimming shortened V by 0 bases and J by 1 base, and 18 bases separated the two germline ends. The CDR3 sequence is CASSQESGFFAKNTEAFF. As DNA, the CDR3 is TGCGCCAGCAGCCAAGAATCGGGGTTCTTTGCGAAGAACACTGAAGCTTTCTTT.

The V and J genes are TRBV5-1 and TRBJ2-7; tentative D call: TRBD2 (5 bases). The CDR3 sequence is 13 residues long. Trimming removed 2 bases at V and 4 bases at J, with 10 bases between. Looked up from germline, CDR1 is SGHRS and CDR2 is YFSETQ. The CDR3 reads CASSLEGRYEQYF. The CDR3 DNA is TGCGCCAGCAGCTTAGAGGGCCGTTACGAGCAGTACTTC.

This rearrangement joins TRBV6-1 to TRBJ1-1, with D possibly matching TRBD1 (6 bases). The CDR3 covers 14 residues. Trimming stripped 3 bases from V and 10 bases from J, with 18 bases between. Germline V CDR1 and CDR2: MNHNS, SASEGT. The CDR3 sequence: CASSDKTGGGSAFF. The CDR3 coding sequence is TGTGCCAGCAGTGATAAGACGGGGGGCGGATCAGCTTTCTTT.

The gene calls are TRBV5-1 and TRBJ2-1; 9 positions match TRBD2. The germline V gene has CDR1 SGHRS and CDR2 YFSETQ. The CDR3 has 15 amino acids. The ends lost 3 bases at V and 4 bases at J; junction bases unmatched: 5. The CDR3 spells CASSSTSGRYNEQFF. The CDR3 nucleotides are TGCGCCAGCAGCTCGACTAGCGGTCGTTACAATGAGCAGTTCTTC. Full variable domain (remainder filled in from reference TRBV5-1 and TRBJ2-1): KAGVTQTPRYLIKTRGQQVTLSCSPISGHRSVSWYQQTPGQGLQFLFEYFSETQRNKGNFPGRFSGRQFSNSRSEMNVSTLELGDSALYLCASSSTSGRYNEQFFGPGTRLTVL.

This clone was recorded a few times. In the same sample, other DNA sequences code for this CDR3. This chain links TRBV27 with TRBJ1-4; a possible D gene is TRBD1 (5 bases). CDR1 is MNHEY, CDR2 SMNVEV, per germline (reference sequence). Trimming pared 10 bases from V and 6 bases from J, leaving 24 bases between. This CDR3 region has 16 residues. The CDR3 loop is CANPFLLRDCYEKLFF. The CDR3 nucleotides read TGTGCCAACCCATTCCTCCTCCGGGACTGCTATGAAAAACTGTTTTTT.

DNA of the CDR3: TGCAGCGTGCAGGGGGTCAATGAGCAGTTCTTC. This translates into CSVQGVNEQFF. The chain combines TRBV29-1 with TRBJ2-1, with 7 bases lining up with TRBD1. J gave up 6 bases and V 6 bases, and 2 bases lay outside the gene matches. This CDR3 has 11 residues. Germline CDR1 is SQVTM and CDR2 is ANQGSEA.

This clone showed up just a few times. This sequence joins TRBV4-3 and TRBJ1-2, with D unclear. CDR1 is LGHNA, CDR2 YSLEER, per germline. There are 14 residues in the CDR3. V was trimmed by 0 bases and J by 3 bases, leaving 8 bases between them. CDR3 bases: TGCGCCAGCAGCCAAGACGCGGCGGACTATGGCTACACCTTC. Translating gives CASSQDAADYGYTF.

This clone was counted only a few times. This chain connects TRBV7-8 to TRBJ2-7; possible D gene TRBD2, 5 bases. V lost 0 bases to trimming and J lost 1 base, with 10 bases between them. Germline-derived CDR1 and CDR2 are SGHVS and FQNEAQ. There are 15 residues in the CDR3. CDR3: CASSLAGLASYEQYF. The CDR3 DNA sequence: TGTGCCAGCAGCTTAGCGGGCCTAGCTTCCTACGAGCAGTACTTC.

The chain's CDR3 is CASSSSGSDYNEQFF. CDR3 DNA sequence: TGTGCCAGCAGTAGCAGCGGGAGCGACTACAATGAGCAGTTCTTC. The chain uses TRBV27 and TRBJ2-1, with 8 nucleotides matching TRBD2. V shed 5 bases and J 3 bases; nucleotides not matched to a gene: 6. The CDR3 sequence is 15 residues long. The germline V gene has CDR1 MNHEY and CDR2 SMNVEV (reference sequence).

The rearrangement links TRBV9 to TRBJ2-5, with 8 bases lining up with TRBD1. Trimming cost V 0 bases and J 1 base; bases outside gene matches: 2. The CDR3 spans 15 residues. The V gene's germline CDR1 is SGDLS and CDR2 YYNGEE. CDR3 in amino acids: CASSVETGGQETQYF. The CDR3 nucleotides are TGTGCCAGCAGCGTAGAAACAGGGGGCCAAGAGACCCAGTACTTC.

V usage is TRBV7-9 and J usage is TRBJ2-2; D perhaps matches TRBD2 (6 bases). Looked up from germline, CDR1 is SEHNR and CDR2 is FQNEAQ (reference sequence). Deletions cut 0 bases from V and 4 bases from J, with 15 bases between. This CDR3 has 17 residues. The CDR3 DNA follows: TGTGCCAGCAGCTTAGCGCGTCCGGGAGCCCTCACCGGGGAGCTGTTTTTT. It codes for CASSLARPGALTGELFF.

The chain recombines TRBV15 with TRBJ1-3, with 9 bases that match TRBD1. Losses at the gene ends were 5 bases for V and 2 bases for J; bases not matched to a gene: 10. Germline V gives CDR1 LNHNV, CDR2 YYDKDF (reference sequence). This CDR3 contains 17 residues. The CDR3 is CATSPGGTGLAGNTIYF. CDR3 DNA: TGTGCCACCAGCCCGGGTGGGACAGGGCTTGCTGGAAACACCATATATTTT.